The sequence of this T cell receptor (beta chain) was determined in a study of blood T cell repertoires in COVID-19. Using immunoSEQ multiplex PCR, the repertoire was profiled, and TCRdb retains in-frame clones only, with some absent. This table has some 31,000 clones, around 86% appearing once. The CDR3 spans 15 residues. The germline V gene encodes CDR1 MNHEY and CDR2 SMNVEV (reference sequence). V was pared by 6 bases and J by 6 bases, with 9 bases of the junction left unmatched. This TCR derives from a woman aged 55-69 years with active COVID-19. This chain uses TRBV27 with TRBJ2-7, with 12 bases that match TRBD2. Sequencing was carried out using peripheral blood. For the CDR3, the DNA is TGTGCCAGCAGAGAAAGACTAGCGGGAGTATCCGAGCAGTACTTC. Translation gives CASRERLAGVSEQYF.